The 27 T cell receptor beta chains below come from one sample, sequenced in a study of T-cell memory formation after mild COVID-19. TCRdb reanalysed the 5' RACE reads using MiXCR and keeps one entry per CDR3 protein. The table shows 350,000 to 450,000 distinct CDR3 sequences, with 25% to 30% occurring only once. The sample was PBMCs or a T cell subset sorted from them (not recorded which). The source is an adult woman who had mild COVID-19 (a few samples of this study predate the infection). Cell type and time point are not known.

In this sample, this clonotype turned up a few times. The chain carries TRBV24-1 and TRBJ2-1; TRBD1 agrees at 8 bases. The CDR3 is 14 amino acids. Germline loops: CDR1 KGHDR, CDR2 SFDVKD. Germline trimming cut 9 bases from V and 9 bases from J; bases unmatched to any gene: 12. CDR3 DNA sequence: TGTGCCACCGCGGAGGTGGCAGGGGGCCGTGAGCAGTTCTTC. As protein: CATAEVAGGREQFF.

The J gene is TRBJ1-1, the V gene TRBV5-1, with D possibly matching TRBD1 (6 bases). The CDR3 covers 16 residues. The V and J ends lost 0 bases and 0 bases respectively, with 12 bases between them. Germline CDR1 reads SGHRS; CDR2 reads YFSETQ. CDR3 sequence reads: CASSLALGHMNTEAFF. CDR3 nucleotides: TGCGCCAGCAGCTTGGCTCTGGGACATATGAACACTGAAGCTTTCTTT.

This clonotype was counted between two and nine times. The V call is TRBV9, the J call TRBJ2-7; D is unresolved. The CDR3 is made up of 14 amino acids. Germline lookup yields CDR1 SGDLS and CDR2 YYNGEE. Trimming removed 0 bases at V and 0 bases at J, with 7 bases between. CDR3 in amino acids: CASSVGTLSYEQYF. CDR3 DNA sequence: TGTGCCAGCAGCGTAGGAACTCTCTCCTACGAGCAGTACTTC.

V and J are TRBV10-3 and TRBJ2-7, with a weak D call TRBD2 (7 bases). V shed 0 bases and J shed 2 bases, with 11 bases lying between them. Germline V gene sequence: CDR1 ENHRY, CDR2 SYGVKD. The CDR3 has 15 amino acids. Here the CDR3 DNA reads TGTGCCATCAGTGAGTCGGGGGGGGCCACCTACGAGCAGTACTTC. It yields the protein CAISESGGATYEQYF.

The chain is built from TRBV12-5 and TRBJ2-1, with 9 bases lining up with TRBD2. Germline loops: CDR1 LGHNT, CDR2 FRNRAP. The V and J ends lost 0 bases and 0 bases, in that order; junction bases with no gene match: 6. CDR3 length: 18 amino acids. In DNA form, the CDR3 reads TGTGCTAGTGGTTTGGTGCTAGCGGGGTACCTCTCCTACAATGAGCAGTTCTTC. It encodes CASGLVLAGYLSYNEQFF.

This rearrangement joins TRBV2 to TRBJ1-1; D uncertain. CDR1 is SNHLY, CDR2 FYNNEI, per germline. V shed 6 bases and J shed 3 bases, with 17 bases lying between them. The length of the CDR3 is 15 residues. This CDR3 is CASRERWNLDTEAFF. CDR3 bases: TGTGCCAGCAGGGAAAGATGGAATCTGGACACTGAAGCTTTCTTT.

This clonotype showed up many times. The chain links TRBV20-1 to TRBJ2-4, with TRBD1 matching over 7 bases. Germline trimming cut 3 bases from V and 8 bases from J; bases unmatched to any gene: 13. This CDR3 spans 15 amino acids. Germline CDR1 reads DFQATT; CDR2 reads SNEGSKA (reference sequence). CDR3 DNA sequence: TGCAGTGCTAGCACCCTGGGACCCCAGGGGGACATTCAGTACTTC. It codes for CSASTLGPQGDIQYF.

This clonotype was picked up many times. The chain has TRBV9 and TRBJ2-7; possible D gene TRBD2, 6 bases. Germline-derived CDR1 and CDR2 are SGDLS and YYNGEE. V lost 0 bases and J lost 3, with 10 bases in between. CDR3 length: 14 residues. The CDR3 loop reads CASSVVGLLYEQYF. For the CDR3, the DNA is TGTGCCAGCAGCGTAGTGGGACTCCTCTACGAGCAGTACTTC.

The chain combines TRBV7-2 with TRBJ2-3; TRBD2 matches at 9 bases. The ends lost 5 bases at V and 7 bases at J; junction bases unmatched: 13. Germline CDR1 SGHTA, CDR2 FQGNSA. The CDR3 contains 16 residues. The CDR3 sequence: CASSPTPAGGANTQYF. DNA of the CDR3: TGTGCCAGCAGCCCAACGCCAGCGGGAGGAGCAAATACGCAGTATTTT.

The chain has TRBV24-1 and TRBJ1-1; the match to TRBD1 covers 7 bases. The V gene's germline CDR1 is KGHDR and CDR2 SFDVKD. The CDR3 loop spans 13 amino acids. Trimming cost V 1 base and J 7 bases; bases outside gene matches: 2. DNA of the CDR3: TGTGCCACCAGTGATTTTACAGGGGATGAAGCTTTCTTT. Its protein is CATSDFTGDEAFF.

The chain combines TRBV20-1 with TRBJ1-1; no firm D call. Trimming removed 0 bases at V and 3 bases at J, with 8 bases between. This CDR3 comprises 13 residues. Germline V gene data show CDR1 as DFQATT and CDR2 as SNEGSKA (reference sequence). CDR3 bases: TGCAGTGCTAGAGATACGAAGGACACTGAAGCTTTCTTT. Residues: CSARDTKDTEAFF.

The chain couples TRBV6-1 to TRBJ1-2; D not certain. The CDR3 runs to 16 residues. The V gene lost 6 bases and the J gene lost 5 bases, with 22 bases spanning the gap. Germline CDR1 is MNHNS and CDR2 is SASEGT. The CDR3 region has the DNA TGTGCCAGCAGAAACACCGGACGGTCCTTCGGGTATGGCTACACCTTC. Its translation is CASRNTGRSFGYGYTF.

This chain connects TRBV27 to TRBJ2-2, with 8 nucleotides matching TRBD1. The CDR3 loop spans 14 amino acids. In germline, CDR1 is MNHEY, CDR2 SMNVEV (reference sequence). V shed 5 bases, J shed 9 bases, and the junction held 8 bases outside the gene matches. The CDR3 coding sequence is TGTGCCAGCAGTATAACAGGGGGAAGGCGGGAGCTGTTTTTT. Protein sequence: CASSITGGRRELFF.

The rearrangement joins TRBV4-3 to TRBJ2-1; tentative D call: TRBD1 (6 bases). The germline V gene has CDR1 LGHNA and CDR2 YSLEER. Trimming took off 2 bases at V and 8 bases at J, with 22 bases between the two ends. The CDR3 length is 17 residues. CDR3 DNA sequence: TGCGCCAGCAGCCAAAACCTATTGGAGAGGGGGTTCGATGAGCAGTTCTTC. Translation gives CASSQNLLERGFDEQFF.

The CDR3 reads CASSYSKNTEAFF. The CDR3 region has the DNA TGTGCCAGCAGTTACTCGAAGAACACTGAAGCTTTCTTT. The chain recombines TRBV6-5 with TRBJ1-1; D remains ambiguous. CDR1 is MNHEY, CDR2 SVGAGI, per germline. This CDR3 comprises 13 residues. V lost 0 bases and J lost 1, with 3 bases in between.

Of note for this clonotype: A read error may account for a junction end that differs from germline. The chain couples TRBV7-9 to TRBJ2-7; maybe TRBD2 (5 bases). This CDR3 is 12 amino acids long. Germline V gives CDR1 SEHNR, CDR2 FQNEAQ (reference sequence). The CDR3 coding sequence is TGTGCCAGCAGCTTAGCGGGAGACCCCTCAGTCTTC. Protein sequence: CASSLAGDPSVF.

This clonotype came up a few times. The rearrangement joins TRBV20-1 to TRBJ1-6; no clear D gene. The CDR3 runs to 14 residues. Germline values: CDR1 DFQATT, CDR2 SNEGSKA (reference sequence). V shed 6 bases and J shed 10 bases, with 19 bases lying between them. This CDR3 is CSAQPRQDLSPLHF. CDR3 DNA: TGCAGTGCCCAGCCCCGACAAGACTTGTCACCCCTCCACTTT.

This rearrangement joins TRBV5-5 to TRBJ2-2; TRBD1 matches at 9 bases. Germline values: CDR1 SGHKS, CDR2 YYEKEE (reference sequence). J gave up 6 bases and V 4 bases, and 10 bases lay outside the gene matches. The CDR3 is 16 amino acids. CDR3 protein: CASSLGRQGVSGELFF. The CDR3 DNA follows: TGTGCCAGCAGCCTAGGGAGACAGGGGGTCTCCGGGGAGCTGTTTTTT.

This clonotype came up a few times. The chain's CDR3 is CASRDLDRLQETQYF. CDR3 sequence (DNA): TGTGCCAGCAGGGACCTGGACAGACTCCAAGAGACCCAGTACTTC. V usage is TRBV2 and J usage is TRBJ2-5; perhaps TRBD1 as D (6 bases). Between the trimmed V and J ends, which lost 6 bases and 1 base, there was a span of 15 bases. This CDR3 has 15 amino acids. Germline V gene sequence: CDR1 SNHLY, CDR2 FYNNEI.

This sequence joins TRBV24-1 and TRBJ1-5; weak D call: TRBD1 (5 bases). The CDR3 runs 15 residues. CDR1 KGHDR and CDR2 SFDVKD come from the germline V gene. V was clipped by 3 bases and J by 7 bases, with 15 bases between them. CDR3 residues: CATSDRQSGGQPQHF. CDR3 DNA: TGTGCCACCAGTGATAGACAGTCGGGGGGGCAGCCCCAGCATTTT.

This chain uses TRBV7-2 with TRBJ2-1; D remains unclear. The CDR3 spans 11 residues. V gave up 5 bases and J gave up 10 bases, with 9 bases separating them. CDR1 SGHTA and CDR2 FQGNSA come from the germline V gene. The CDR3 here is CASSPPGEQFF. DNA for the CDR3: TGTGCCAGCAGCCCCCCTGGGGAGCAGTTCTTC.

The J gene is TRBJ1-1, the V gene TRBV7-7; D uncertain. The germline V and J ends were trimmed by 5 bases and 5 bases, with 15 bases remaining between them. The CDR3 spans 14 residues. Germline values: CDR1 SSHAT, CDR2 FNYEAQ (reference sequence). CDR3 sequence reads: CASSPQLRSTEAFF. CDR3 nucleotide sequence: TGTGCCAGCAGCCCACAGCTGAGGAGTACTGAAGCTTTCTTT.

V is TRBV12-3 or TRBV12-4 and J is TRBJ2-2, with 8 bases aligning to TRBD2. The CDR3 sequence is 15 residues long. With 7 bases clipped from V and 4 bases from J, the junction kept 8 bases outside the gene matches. The chain's CDR3 is CASTLAGSPTGELFF. The CDR3 DNA reads TGTGCCAGCACCTTAGCGGGGAGCCCCACCGGGGAGCTGTTTTTT.

The sample holds a few counts of this clonotype. The rearrangement uses TRBV24-1 and TRBJ2-5, with no clear D. The length of the CDR3 is 13 residues. Germline V lookup: CDR1 KGHDR, CDR2 SFDVKD. Trimming removed 5 bases from V and 3 bases from J, with 9 bases in between. CDR3 coding DNA: TGTGCCACCAGTGGATGGAGTAAAGAGACCCAGTACTTC. This sequence encodes CATSGWSKETQYF.

J is TRBJ1-2 and V is TRBV2; 8 bases are shared with TRBD1. Germline V CDR1 and CDR2: SNHLY, FYNNEI. CDR3 length: 14 residues. V lost 5 bases, J lost 5 bases, and 7 bases stayed unmatched. The CDR3 loop is CASSSGQGGYGYTF. The CDR3 DNA follows: TGTGCCAGCAGTTCCGGACAGGGAGGGTATGGCTACACCTTC. Complete variable domain (other parts from reference TRBV2 and TRBJ1-2): EPEVTQTPSHQVTQMGQEVILRCVPISNHLYFYWYRQILGQKVEFLVSFYNNEISEKSEIFDDQFSVERPDGSNFTLKIRSTKLEDSAMYFCASSSGQGGYGYTFGSGTRLTVV.

V is TRBV12-3 or TRBV12-4 and J is TRBJ1-1; a possible D gene is TRBD1 (5 bases). The CDR3 runs to 14 residues. Trimming took 3 bases from V and 2 from J, leaving 10 bases between them. The CDR3 sequence: CASSLGGFNTEAFF. The CDR3 coding sequence is TGTGCCAGCAGTTTGGGGGGGTTCAACACTGAAGCTTTCTTT.

The chain employs TRBV6-1 and TRBJ1-3; TRBD1 matches at 9 bases. This CDR3 region has 18 residues. CDR1 is MNHNS, CDR2 SASEGT, per germline. V lost 4 bases and J lost 0; bases outside the gene matches: 10. The CDR3 DNA sequence: TGTGCCAGCAGTGGGGCCGGGACAGGGCCCCGCTCTGGAAACACCATATATTTT. This codes for CASSGAGTGPRSGNTIYF.